The source of this TCR beta chain is a study of T-cell reconstitution after alpha-beta-depleted transplantation in children. CDR1 and CDR2 from the germline V gene are SGHTA and FQGNSA. The V gene lost 1 base and the J gene lost 9 bases, with 13 bases spanning the gap. The length of the CDR3 is 14 residues. Unique molecular identifiers were built into the TCRbeta library. TCRdb re-analysed the PCR reads in MiXCR, keeping a single row per CDR3 protein. The sample has some 520,000 distinct CDR3 sequences, 32% seen once; the top ten hold under 3%. The chain links TRBV7-2 to TRBJ2-4; either TRBD1 or TRBD2 may fit D (5 bases each). The sample was PBMCs from the stem cell graft donor, taken from the stem cell graft. The clonotype originates from a human donor who donated a stem cell graft to a child with aplastic anemia. In DNA, the CDR3 is TGTGCCAGCAGCTTAGGGCGCCCAGGGAGCATTCAGTACTTC. Translated, it gives CASSLGRPGSIQYF. Filled out from reference TRBV7-2 and TRBJ2-4, the complete variable domain reads GAGVSQSPSNKVTEKGKDVELRCDPISGHTALYWYRQSLGQGLEFLIYFQGNSAPDKSGLPSDRFSAERTGGSVSTLTIQRTQQEDSAVYLCASSLGRPGSIQYFGAGTRLSVL.